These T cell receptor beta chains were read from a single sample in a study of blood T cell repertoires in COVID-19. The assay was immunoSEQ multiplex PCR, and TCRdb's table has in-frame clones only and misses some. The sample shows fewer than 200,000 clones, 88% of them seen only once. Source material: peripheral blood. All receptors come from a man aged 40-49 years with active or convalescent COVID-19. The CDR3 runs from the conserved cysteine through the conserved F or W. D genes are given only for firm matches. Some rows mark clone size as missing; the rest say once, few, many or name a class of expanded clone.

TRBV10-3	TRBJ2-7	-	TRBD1	TGTGCCATCAGCTTGATCCGGAGACAGGGTAGTTACGAGCAGTACTTC	CAISLIRRQGSYEQYF
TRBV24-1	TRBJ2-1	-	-	TGTGCCACCAGTGAGGACACGGGTGAGCAGTTCTTC	CATSEDTGEQFF
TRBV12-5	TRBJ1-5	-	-	TGTGCTAGCGGGGGTGGTGATAGCAATCAGCCCCAGCATTTT	CASGGGDSNQPQHF
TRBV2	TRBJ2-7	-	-	TGTGCCAGCAGGGGGGGGGCGGCAGTGACCTACGAGCAGTACTTC	CASRGGAAVTYEQYF
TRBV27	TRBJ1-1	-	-	TGTGCCAGCAGTTTTCGGGTCCGAGGCGCTATGAACACTGAAGCTTTCTTT	CASSFRVRGAMNTEAFF
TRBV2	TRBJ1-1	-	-	TGTGCCAGCAGTGAAGCGGGCGGGGCAGGGATGAACACTGAAGCTTTCTTT	CASSEAGGAGMNTEAFF
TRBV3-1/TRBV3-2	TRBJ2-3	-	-	TGTGCCAGCAGCCTGCGCAGCGGTAGCACAGATACGCAGTATTTT	CASSLRSGSTDTQYF
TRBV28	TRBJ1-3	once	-	TGTGCCAGCAGTTTAACAGGTCTCTCGGCTAGCTCTGGAAACACCATATATTTT	CASSLTGLSASSGNTIYF
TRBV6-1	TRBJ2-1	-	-	TGTGCCAGCAGTGAACCTACACTGGCTAGTGAGCAGTTCTTC	CASSEPTLASEQFF
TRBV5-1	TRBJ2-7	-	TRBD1	TGCGCCAGCAGCTCGAGGACAGGGCACCGCTACGAGCAGTACTTC	CASSSRTGHRYEQYF
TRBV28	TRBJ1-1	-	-	TGTGCCAGCAGTACAGGGTCGGGAAGGACTGAAGCTTTCTTT	CASSTGSGRTEAFF
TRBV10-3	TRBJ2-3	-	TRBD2	TGTGCCATCAGGGGACTAGCGGGGGGGCAAGATACGCAGTATTTT	CAIRGLAGGQDTQYF
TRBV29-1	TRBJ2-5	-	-	TGCAGCACCCTACAGGCTCAAGAGACCCAGTACTTC	CSTLQAQETQYF
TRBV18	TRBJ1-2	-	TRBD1	TGTGCCAGCTCACCATACAACAGGGGGACTAACTATGGCTACACCTTC	CASSPYNRGTNYGYTF
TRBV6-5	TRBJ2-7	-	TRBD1	TGTGCCAGCAGGGCGGGACAGGGGACTTACGAGCAGTACTTC	CASRAGQGTYEQYF
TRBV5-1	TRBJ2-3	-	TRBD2	TGCGCCAGCAGCGGGGGGACTAGCGGGCGAACAGATACGCAGTATTTT	CASSGGTSGRTDTQYF
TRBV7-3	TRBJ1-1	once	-	TGTGCCAGCAGCCTAGGACTTTCGGGGAACACTGAAGCTTTCTTT	CASSLGLSGNTEAFF
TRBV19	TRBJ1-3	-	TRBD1	TGTGCCAGTACCCCTTTTGGGGGACAGGGGGCATCTGGAAACACCATATATTTT	CASTPFGGQGASGNTIYF
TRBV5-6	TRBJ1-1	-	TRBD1	TGTGCCAGCAGCCTGTCGGACAGGGGGTGGGTGGACACTGAAGCTTTCTTT	CASSLSDRGWVDTEAFF
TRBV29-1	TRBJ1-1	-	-	TGCAGCGTTGAGCAGGGTGTCGTCACTGAAGCTTTCTTT	CSVEQGVVTEAFF
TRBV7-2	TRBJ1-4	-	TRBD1	TGTGCCAGCAGCGTAACAGGGGCCCCCCAGGGAAAACTGTTTTTT	CASSVTGAPQGKLFF
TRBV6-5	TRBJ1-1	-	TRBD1	TGTGCCAGCAGGAGAGATTGGGGACAGGGGGATAAAGCTTTCTTT	CASRRDWGQGDKAFF
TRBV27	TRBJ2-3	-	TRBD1	TGTGCCAGCAGTTTAACCGGGACAGGGCTTCCAGATACGCAGTATTTT	CASSLTGTGLPDTQYF
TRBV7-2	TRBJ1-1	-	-	TGTGCCAGCAGCCCCCAGAGAGGGAAGAACACTGAAGCTTTCTTT	CASSPQRGKNTEAFF
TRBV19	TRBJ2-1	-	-	TGTGCCAGTAGTATGGTGGCGGGGACCCTAATTTCGGAGTTCTTC	CASSMVAGTLISEFF
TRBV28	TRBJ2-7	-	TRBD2	TGTGCCAGCAGTTTCGTCGGCGGGAGTTACGAGCAGTACTTC	CASSFVGGSYEQYF
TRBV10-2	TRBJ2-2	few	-	TGCGCCAGCAGTGAGTCGACTTTCACCAACACCGGGGAGCTGTTTTTT	CASSESTFTNTGELFF
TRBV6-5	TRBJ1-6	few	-	TGTGCCAGCAGGAGGGTTAATTCACCCCTCCACTTT	CASRRVNSPLHF
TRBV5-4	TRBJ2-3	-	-	TGTGCCAGCCACCTAATAGGAGCAGATACGCAGTATTTT	CASHLIGADTQYF
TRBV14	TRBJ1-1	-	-	TGTGCCAGCAGCCGTTTAACAGGCATGAACACTGAAGCTTTCTTT	CASSRLTGMNTEAFF
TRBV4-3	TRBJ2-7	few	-	TGCGCCAGCAGCCCGACACAGCAGGGGTCCTACGAGCAGTACTTC	CASSPTQQGSYEQYF
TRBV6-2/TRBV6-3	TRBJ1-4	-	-	TGTGCCAGCAGTTCCGACAGCACGATGAGTGAAAAACTGTTTTTT	CASSSDSTMSEKLFF
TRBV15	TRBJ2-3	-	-	TGTGCCACCAGCAGATTCCGGGAATTCACAGATACGCAGTATTTT	CATSRFREFTDTQYF
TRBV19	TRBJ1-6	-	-	TGTGCCAGTAGGGACCTGGGGGGGAACAATTCACCCCTCCACTTT	CASRDLGGNNSPLHF
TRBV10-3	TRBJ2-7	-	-	TGTGCCATCAGTGAGCGGCAGGTGGGCTACGAGCAGTACTTC	CAISERQVGYEQYF
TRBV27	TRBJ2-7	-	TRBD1	TGTGCCAGCAGTGACAGGGTTATTTCCGTATACGAGCAGTACTTC	CASSDRVISVYEQYF
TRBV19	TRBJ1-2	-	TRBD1	TGTGCCAGTAGTATCTTGAACAGGGGGAACTATGGCTACACCTTC	CASSILNRGNYGYTF
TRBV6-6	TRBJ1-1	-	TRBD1	TGTGCCAGCAGCGACAGGGGGTTGGCTGAAGCTTTCTTT	CASSDRGLAEAFF
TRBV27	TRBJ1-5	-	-	TGTGCCAGCACCACGATCGGGAGGGGCAATCAGCCCCAGCATTTT	CASTTIGRGNQPQHF
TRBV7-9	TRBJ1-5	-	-	TGTGCCAGCAGCGCCCCTGGGGGGAGCAATCAGCCCCAGCATTTT	CASSAPGGSNQPQHF
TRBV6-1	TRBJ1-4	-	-	TGTGCCAGCAGTGAAGTGGACAGACCAACTAATGAAAAACTGTTTTTT	CASSEVDRPTNEKLFF
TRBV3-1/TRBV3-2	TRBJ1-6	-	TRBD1	TGTGCCAGCAGCCGAGGGACAGGGCCCAATTCACCCCTCCACTTT	CASSRGTGPNSPLHF
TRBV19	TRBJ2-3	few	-	TGTGCCAGTAGTATATTTGTAAAGACTTCCACAGATACGCAGTATTTT	CASSIFVKTSTDTQYF
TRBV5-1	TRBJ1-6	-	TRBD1	TGCGCCAGCAGCTTAGGGGGCCCCCTCCACTTT	CASSLGGPLHF
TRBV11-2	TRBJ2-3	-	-	TGTGCCAGCAGCTACGACAGAAGCACAGATACGCAGTATTTT	CASSYDRSTDTQYF
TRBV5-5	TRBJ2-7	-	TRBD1	TGTGCCAGCAGTTACGGACAGGGCTACGAGCAGTACTTC	CASSYGQGYEQYF
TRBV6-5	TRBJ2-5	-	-	TGTGCCAGCAGTCGCCCCAGGGCGGGACAAGAGACCCAGTACTTC	CASSRPRAGQETQYF
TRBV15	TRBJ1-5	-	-	TGTGCCACCAGCAGAGATGCTAGGAGCAATCAGCCCCAGCATTTT	CATSRDARSNQPQHF
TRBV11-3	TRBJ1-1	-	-	TGTGCCAGCACCCCTCCGGGGGACGACACTGAAGCTTTCTTT	CASTPPGDDTEAFF
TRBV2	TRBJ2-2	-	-	TGTGCCAGCAGGGGGACAATCAACACCGGGGAGCTGTTTTTT	CASRGTINTGELFF
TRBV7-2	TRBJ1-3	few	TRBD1	TGTGCCAGCAGCTTAGTCGGGGGACAGGGGGCTTTTACCATATATTTT	CASSLVGGQGAFTIYF